This T cell receptor beta chain is drawn from a study of T cell responses to AZD1222 COVID-19 vaccine. Second-dose schedules of about 4 or about 12 weeks were combined. J was trimmed by 5 bases and V by 1 base; bases with no gene match: 3. Germline V CDR1 and CDR2: SGHRS, YFSETQ. The CDR3 covers 14 residues. Using immunoSEQ multiplex PCR, the repertoire was profiled, and TCRdb retains in-frame clones only, with some absent. The sample contains about 160,000 clones, 75% to 95% of which appear only once. Sequenced material: peripheral blood, taken 28 days after the second AZD1222 dose. V is TRBV5-1 and J is TRBJ2-7; TRBD2 agrees at 10 bases. This receptor was obtained from an adult who received the AZD1222 COVID-19 vaccine. The CDR3 DNA sequence: TGCGCCAGCAGCTTGAGACTAGCGGGCCACGAGCAGTACTTC. Amino acids: CASSLRLAGHEQYF.